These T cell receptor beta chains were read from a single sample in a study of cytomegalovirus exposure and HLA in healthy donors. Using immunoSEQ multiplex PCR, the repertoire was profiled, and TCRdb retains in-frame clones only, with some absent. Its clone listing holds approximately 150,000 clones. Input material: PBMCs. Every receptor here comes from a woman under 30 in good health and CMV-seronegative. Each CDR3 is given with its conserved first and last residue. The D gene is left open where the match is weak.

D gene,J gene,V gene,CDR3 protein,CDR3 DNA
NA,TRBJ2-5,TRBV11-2,CASSLDRELETQYF,TGTGCCAGCAGCTTAGATCGGGAGTTGGAGACCCAGTACTTC
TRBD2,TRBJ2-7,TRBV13,CASSLEYTSGRSEQYF,TGTGCCAGCAGCTTAGAGTACACTAGCGGGAGAAGCGAGCAGTACTTC
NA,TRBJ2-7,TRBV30,CAWSVLGEQYF,TGTGCCTGGAGTGTACTGGGCGAGCAGTACTTC
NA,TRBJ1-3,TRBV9,CASSLGDSGNTIYF,TGTGCCAGCAGCTTGGGAGACTCTGGAAACACCATATATTTT
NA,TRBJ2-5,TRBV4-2,CASSITQGNLRAQYF,TGTGCCAGCAGCATTACACAGGGAAACCTAAGGGCCCAGTACTTC
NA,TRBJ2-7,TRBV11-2,CASSGLRPYEQYF,TGTGCCAGCAGTGGACTCCGCCCTTACGAGCAGTACTTC
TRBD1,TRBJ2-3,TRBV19,CASSIRQGEADTQYF,TGTGCCAGTAGTATAAGGCAGGGGGAAGCAGATACGCAGTATTTT
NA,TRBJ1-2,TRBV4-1,CASSQEMEITNYGYTF,TGCGCCAGCAGCCAAGAAATGGAGATAACTAACTATGGCTACACCTTC
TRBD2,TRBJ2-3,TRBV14,CASSQGGGGTTDTQYF,TGTGCCAGCAGCCAAGGCGGCGGGGGGACGACAGATACGCAGTATTTT
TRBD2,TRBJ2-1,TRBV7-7,CASSLNPVGTSGTNEQFF,TGTGCCAGCAGCTTAAACCCCGTCGGGACTAGCGGGACAAATGAGCAGTTCTTC
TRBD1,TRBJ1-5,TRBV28,CASSSGIKGTGLWGQPQHF,TGTGCCAGCAGTTCTGGGATTAAGGGGACAGGGCTTTGGGGTCAGCCCCAGCATTTT
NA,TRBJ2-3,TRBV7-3,CASSPQPRPGGTDTQYF,TGTGCCAGCAGCCCGCAGCCCCGGCCCGGGGGCACAGATACGCAGTATTTT
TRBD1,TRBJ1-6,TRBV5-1,CASSLDVGQVAGSPLHF,TGCGCCAGCAGCTTGGACGTTGGACAGGTCGCAGGATCACCCCTCCACTTT
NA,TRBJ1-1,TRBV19,CASFGWAPTEAFF,TGTGCCAGTTTCGGTTGGGCCCCCACTGAAGCTTTCTTT
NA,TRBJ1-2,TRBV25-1,CASSEEWNYGYTF,TGTGCCAGCAGTGAAGAGTGGAACTATGGCTACACCTTC
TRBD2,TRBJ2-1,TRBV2,CASSDRTSGSYNEQFF,TGTGCCAGCAGTGACCGGACTAGCGGTTCCTACAATGAGCAGTTCTTC
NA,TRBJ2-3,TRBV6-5,CASSYSTSDTQYF,TGTGCCAGCAGTTACTCGACTTCGGATACGCAGTATTTT
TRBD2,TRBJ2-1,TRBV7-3,CASSLAGGPRNEQFF,TGTGCCAGCAGCTTAGCGGGAGGGCCTAGGAATGAGCAGTTCTTC
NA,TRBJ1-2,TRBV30,CAWSWQTGYGYTF,TGTGCCTGGAGTTGGCAGACGGGCTATGGCTACACCTTC
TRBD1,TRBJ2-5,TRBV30,CAWGPGAGGQETQYF,TGTGCCTGGGGGCCCGGGGCAGGGGGCCAGGAGACCCAGTACTTC
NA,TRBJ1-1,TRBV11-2,CASSPLLGRVALGTEAFF,TGTGCCAGCAGCCCGTTGTTGGGCAGGGTCGCATTAGGCACTGAAGCTTTCTTT
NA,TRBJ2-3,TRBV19,CASSGGTSTDTQYF,TGTGCCAGTAGTGGGGGGACTAGCACAGATACGCAGTATTTT
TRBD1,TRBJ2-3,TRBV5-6,CASSSDRGTDTQYF,TGTGCCAGCAGCTCAGACAGGGGCACAGATACGCAGTATTTT
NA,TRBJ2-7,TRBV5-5,CASSPIGTVIAVSYEQYF,TGTGCCAGCAGCCCGATAGGGACGGTCATAGCGGTCTCCTACGAGCAGTACTTC
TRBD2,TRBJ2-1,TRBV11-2,CASSFRSGRVYNEQFF,TGTGCCAGCAGCTTTAGAAGCGGGAGGGTTTACAATGAGCAGTTCTTC
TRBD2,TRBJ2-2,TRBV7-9,CASSLGTSGTGELFF,TGTGCCAGCAGCTTGGGGACTAGCGGGACCGGGGAGCTGTTTTTT
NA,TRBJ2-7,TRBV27,CASSLRTGYEQYF,TGTGCCAGCAGTTTACGTACAGGTTACGAGCAGTACTTC
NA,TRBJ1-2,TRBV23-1,CASTRRGPRFYGYTF,TGCGCCAGCACCCGGAGAGGGCCGAGGTTCTATGGCTACACCTTC
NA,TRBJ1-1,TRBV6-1,CASSERGIETTEAFF,TGTGCCAGCAGTGAAAGGGGAATTGAGACCACTGAAGCTTTCTTT
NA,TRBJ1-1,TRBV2,CASRATATKAFF,TGTGCCAGCAGAGCGACAGCGACAAAAGCTTTCTTT
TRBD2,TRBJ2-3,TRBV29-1,CSVAKLAGFTDTQYF,TGCAGCGTCGCCAAACTAGCGGGTTTCACAGATACGCAGTATTTT
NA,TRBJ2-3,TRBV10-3,CAISESTAQDTQYF,TGTGCCATCAGTGAGTCGACAGCTCAAGATACGCAGTATTTT
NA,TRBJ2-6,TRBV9,CAGSVSSRFVPGANVLTF,TGTGCCGGCAGCGTAAGTAGTCGTTTTGTCCCTGGGGCCAACGTCCTGACTTTC
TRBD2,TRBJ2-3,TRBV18,CASSRSSGGTDTQYF,TGTGCCAGCTCACGATCTAGCGGGGGTACAGATACGCAGTATTTT
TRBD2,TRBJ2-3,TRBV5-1,CASSKLAGGTDTQYF,TGCGCCAGCAGCAAGTTGGCGGGAGGCACAGATACGCAGTATTTT
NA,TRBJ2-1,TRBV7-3,CASSSLEAPYNEQFF,TGTGCCAGCAGCTCACTGGAGGCCCCCTACAATGAGCAGTTCTTC
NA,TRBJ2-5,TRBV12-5,CASGVGQLGETQYF,TGTGCTAGTGGTGTAGGACAGCTAGGGGAGACCCAGTACTTC